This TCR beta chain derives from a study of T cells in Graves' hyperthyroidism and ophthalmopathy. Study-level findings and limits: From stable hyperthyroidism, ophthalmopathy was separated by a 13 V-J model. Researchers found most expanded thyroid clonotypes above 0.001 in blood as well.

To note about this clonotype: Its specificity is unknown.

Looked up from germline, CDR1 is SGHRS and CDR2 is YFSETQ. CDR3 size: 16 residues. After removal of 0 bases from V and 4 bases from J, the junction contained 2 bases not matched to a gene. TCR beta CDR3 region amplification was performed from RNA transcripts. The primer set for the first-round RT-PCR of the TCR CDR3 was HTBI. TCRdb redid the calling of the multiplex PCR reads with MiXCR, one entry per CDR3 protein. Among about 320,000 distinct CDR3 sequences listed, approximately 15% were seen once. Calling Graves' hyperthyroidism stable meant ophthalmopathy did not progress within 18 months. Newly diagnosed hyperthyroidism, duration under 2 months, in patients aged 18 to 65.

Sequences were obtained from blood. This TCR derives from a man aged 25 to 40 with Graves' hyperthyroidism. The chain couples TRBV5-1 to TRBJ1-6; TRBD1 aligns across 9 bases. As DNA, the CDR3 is TGCGCCAGCAGCTTGGAAGACAGGGGGTATAATTCACCCCTCCACTTT. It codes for CASSLEDRGYNSPLHF.